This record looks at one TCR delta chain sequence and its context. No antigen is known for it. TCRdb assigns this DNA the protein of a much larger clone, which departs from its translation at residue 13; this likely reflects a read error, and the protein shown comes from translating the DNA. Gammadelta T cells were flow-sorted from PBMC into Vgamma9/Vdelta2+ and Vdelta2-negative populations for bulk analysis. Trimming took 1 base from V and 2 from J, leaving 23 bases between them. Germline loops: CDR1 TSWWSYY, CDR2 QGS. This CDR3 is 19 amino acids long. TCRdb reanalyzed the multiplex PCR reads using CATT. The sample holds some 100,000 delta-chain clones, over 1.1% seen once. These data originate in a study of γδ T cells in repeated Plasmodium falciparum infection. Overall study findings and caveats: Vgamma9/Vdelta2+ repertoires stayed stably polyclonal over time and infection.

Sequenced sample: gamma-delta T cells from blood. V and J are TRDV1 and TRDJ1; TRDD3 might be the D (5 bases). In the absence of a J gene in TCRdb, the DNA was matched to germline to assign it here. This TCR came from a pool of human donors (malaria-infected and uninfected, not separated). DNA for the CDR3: TGTGCTCTTGGGGAACGGCCTGGGTCGGCCCACCATGCAACCGATAAACTCATCTTT. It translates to CALGERPGSAHHATDKLIF.